These T cell receptor beta chains were read from a single sample in a study of blood T cells in healthy people across ages. Via MiXCR, TCRdb re-called the 5' RACE reads, giving one row per CDR3 protein. The profile shows almost 1 million distinct CDR3 sequences, roughly 47% of them singletons. Sequenced input: blood. These receptors were collected from a woman aged 55-69 years in good health. The CDR3 runs from the conserved cysteine through the conserved F or W. Fields, in order: D gene, V gene, J gene, CDR3 length, clone size, CDR3 DNA, CDR3 protein. The D gene is left open where the match is weak. For some rows the clone size is stated as once, few or many, or as a class when expanded; others skip it.

>NA|TRBV5-1|TRBJ2-5|16|NA
TGCGCCAGCAGCTCCTGGAGCGGACTTGAACAAGAGACCCAGTACTTC
CASSSWSGLEQETQYF
>TRBD2|TRBV6-5|TRBJ2-5|14|NA
TGTGCCAGCCGGCGGAGCGGGAGGGGAGAGACCCAGTACTTC
CASRRSGRGETQYF
>NA|TRBV6-2/TRBV6-3|TRBJ2-3|14|NA
TGTGCCAGCAGCCCTCCCGACACCGGGCATACGCAGTATTTT
CASSPPDTGHTQYF
>NA|TRBV18|TRBJ2-3|13|NA
TGTGCCAGCTCACCAGGGGTCGCAGATACGCAGTATTTT
CASSPGVADTQYF
>TRBD1|TRBV4-2|TRBJ1-1|16|NA
TGTGCCAGCAGCCAAGAAAGGGGGCAGTTGAACACTGAAGCTTTCTTT
CASSQERGQLNTEAFF
>TRBD2|TRBV20-1|TRBJ2-3|16|NA
TGCAGTGCTATTCTGGTGAGCGGGAGGGCCACAGATACGCAGTATTTT
CSAILVSGRATDTQYF
>NA|TRBV6-5|TRBJ1-2|14|NA
TGTGCCAGCAGTTACGGGGGGAGACACTATGGCTACACCTTC
CASSYGGRHYGYTF
>NA|TRBV6-1|TRBJ2-3|13|NA
TGTACCAGCAACGGACTCCTCACAGATACGCAGTATTTT
CTSNGLLTDTQYF
>NA|TRBV19|TRBJ1-1|15|NA
TGTGCCAGTAAAGGGGTATTAAGGAAGAACACTGAAGCTTTCTTT
CASKGVLRKNTEAFF
>NA|TRBV7-2|TRBJ2-7|12|few
TGTGCCAGCAGCTCTCAGGGTTGCGAGCAGTACTTC
CASSSQGCEQYF
>NA|TRBV27|TRBJ2-7|15|NA
TGTGCCATCATGGAGAGGTATGACGCTTACAATGAGCAGTACTTC
CAIMERYDAYNEQYF
>NA|TRBV5-1|TRBJ2-2|15|NA
TGCGCCAGCAGCTTGGTACAGGGGAACACCGGGGAGCTGTTTTTT
CASSLVQGNTGELFF
>NA|TRBV4-2|TRBJ2-4|15|few
TGTGCCAGCAGCCAAGATAAGTTAGAAAAAAACATTCAGTACTTC
CASSQDKLEKNIQYF
>TRBD2|TRBV3-1|TRBJ2-3|15|NA
TGTGCCAGCAGCCAAGGTCGTAGCGGGAGAGATACGCAGTATTTT
CASSQGRSGRDTQYF
>TRBD1|TRBV28|TRBJ2-1|16|NA
TGTGCCAGCAGACTCACCCTCCGGACAGGGGCCAATGAGCAGTTCTTC
CASRLTLRTGANEQFF
>TRBD2|TRBV5-1|TRBJ2-3|15|many
TGCGCCAGCAGCCTTCTAGCGGGAGAGACAGATACGCAGTATTTT
CASSLLAGETDTQYF
>NA|TRBV20-1|TRBJ2-7|15|NA
TGCAGTGCTAGAGATCAGGGACCGGCATCCTACGAGCAGTACTTC
CSARDQGPASYEQYF
>NA|TRBV6-2/TRBV6-3|TRBJ2-7|16|NA
TGTGCCAGCAGTTACCTAGCTGGGGTGGGGTCCTACGAGCAGTACTTC
CASSYLAGVGSYEQYF
>NA|TRBV6-2/TRBV6-3|TRBJ2-1|16|NA
TGTGCCAGCAGTGCCCGGGGGCCCCGGTGGTACAATGAGCAGTTCTTC
CASSARGPRWYNEQFF
>NA|TRBV11-2|TRBJ2-7|12|NA
TGTGCCTGCAGCGGACTCCGGGGCGAGCAGTACTTC
CACSGLRGEQYF
>TRBD2|TRBV24-1|TRBJ2-2|18|NA
TGTGCCACCAGTGATTTGTGGGCTAGCGGGATGAACACCGGGGAGCTGTTTTTT
CATSDLWASGMNTGELFF
>TRBD2|TRBV7-2|TRBJ2-1|15|NA
TGTGCCAGCAGCTTAAAGGGACTAGCGGCCGGGGAGCAGTTCTTC
CASSLKGLAAGEQFF
>NA|TRBV6-5|TRBJ1-2|14|few
TGTGCCAGCTCAAATGGTGGAACCTACTATGGCTACACCTTC
CASSNGGTYYGYTF
>NA|TRBV10-3|TRBJ1-1|14|NA
TGTGCCTCATCCCGGCATCAGGGAGAGACTGAAGCTTTCTTT
CASSRHQGETEAFF
>TRBD1|TRBV6-5|TRBJ1-2|14|few
TGTGCCAGCGGTCGGGACAGGACTAACTATGGCTACACCTTC
CASGRDRTNYGYTF
>TRBD1|TRBV3-1|TRBJ2-7|13|once
TGTGCCAGCAAAGGGACAGGGACCTACGAGCAGTACTTC
CASKGTGTYEQYF
>NA|TRBV29-1|TRBJ2-6|14|NA
TGCAGCGTTACTGGGCAGTCTGGGGCCAACGTCCTGACTTTC
CSVTGQSGANVLTF
>NA|TRBV20-1|TRBJ1-4|13|once
TGCAGTGCTAGTTCGACGGGTGATGAAAAACTGTTTTTT
CSASSTGDEKLFF
>NA|TRBV29-1|TRBJ2-5|12|few
TGCAGCGTTCAAACCGGGCCAAAGACCCAGTACTTC
CSVQTGPKTQYF
>NA|TRBV29-1|TRBJ2-7|12|once
TGCAGCGTCCCGGGACCTATCTATGAGCAGTACTTC
CSVPGPIYEQYF
>NA|TRBV20-1|TRBJ2-3|13|NA
TGCAGTGCTCGGCAGGGGTACACAGATACGCAGTATTTT
CSARQGYTDTQYF
>TRBD1|TRBV7-8|TRBJ1-2|19|NA
TGTGCCAGCAGCTTACGAGTTGCAGTAGTAAAAGGGGGCAACTATGGCTACACCTTC
CASSLRVAVVKGGNYGYTF
>TRBD1|TRBV27|TRBJ1-2|14|NA
TGTGCCAGCAGCTTGGACAGGGGGGGCTATGGCTACACCTTC
CASSLDRGGYGYTF
>NA|TRBV2|TRBJ2-6|15|once
TGTGCCAGCAGTGAATTATACTCTGGGGCCAACGTCCTGACTTTC
CASSELYSGANVLTF
>TRBD1|TRBV15|TRBJ2-5|13|NA
TGTGCCACCAGCGGACAGGGGTCGGAGACCCAGTACTTC
CATSGQGSETQYF
>TRBD1|TRBV20-1|TRBJ2-7|17|NA
TGCAGTGCTAGGGACAGGGGGGCTAAGTGGACGTCCTACGAGCAGTACTTC
CSARDRGAKWTSYEQYF
>NA|TRBV2|TRBJ2-1|12|NA
TGTGCCAGCAGTGAGGGGGGTTGGGAGCAGTTCTTC
CASSEGGWEQFF
>TRBD1|TRBV6-2/TRBV6-3|TRBJ2-7|14|many
TGCGCCAGCAGCACAAGACAGGGGCGCTACGAGCAGTACTTC
CASSTRQGRYEQYF
>NA|TRBV4-3|TRBJ2-1|18|NA
TGCGCCAGCAGCTCTCGAAAGGTCTACGGGAGCTCCTACAATGAGCAGTTCTTC
CASSSRKVYGSSYNEQFF
>NA|TRBV7-2|TRBJ1-1|15|NA
TGTGCCAGCAGCTTAGCAGGGGGAATGAACACTGAAGCTTTCTTT
CASSLAGGMNTEAFF